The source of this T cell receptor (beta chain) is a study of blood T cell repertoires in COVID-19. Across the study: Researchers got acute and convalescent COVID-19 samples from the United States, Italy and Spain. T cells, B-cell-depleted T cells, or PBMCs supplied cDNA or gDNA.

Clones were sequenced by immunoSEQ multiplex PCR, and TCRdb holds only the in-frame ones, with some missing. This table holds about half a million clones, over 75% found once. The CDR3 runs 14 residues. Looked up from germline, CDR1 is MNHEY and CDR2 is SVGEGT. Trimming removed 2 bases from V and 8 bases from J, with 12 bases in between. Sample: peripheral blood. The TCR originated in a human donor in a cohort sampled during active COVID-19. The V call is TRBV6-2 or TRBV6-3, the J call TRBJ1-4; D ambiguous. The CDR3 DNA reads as TGTGCCAGCAGTTACAGTATAACCGGGGAAAAACTGTTTTTT. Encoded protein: CASSYSITGEKLFF.